The text below deals with one T cell receptor beta chain. The antigen is not known. Trimming took 5 bases from V and 7 from J; bases not matched to a gene: 14. The CDR3 extends over 18 amino acids. Germline CDR1 and CDR2: LNHDA and SQIVND (reference sequence). The sample originates from a study of PD-1 blockade in classical Hodgkin lymphoma. Overall study findings and caveats: Exclusion was the outcome for patients who began nivolumab under 1 year after ASCT. Reports indicated that newly diagnosed patients had lower baseline TCR diversity than healthy donors did.

Time point specified: cycle 4 day 1 (C4D1), after more than 5 weeks of nivolumab. Every patient experienced relapse after autologous stem cell transplantation, and brentuximab vedotin exposure varied. Assay used: immunoSEQ multiplex PCR; TCRdb lists only in-frame clones, some missing. The sample consists of 75,000 to 95,000 clones, 83% of them appearing once. This TCR was recovered from a human donor with classical Hodgkin lymphoma. This rearrangement joins TRBV19 to TRBJ2-1; 13 nucleotides match TRBD2. Sequenced here: peripheral blood mononuclear cells (PBMCs), sampled before the fourth cycle of nivolumab. The CDR3 DNA follows: TGTGCCAGTAGTCGGATAGCCGGGACTAGCGGGAAGGGGAATGAGCAGTTCTTC. Its translation is CASSRIAGTSGKGNEQFF.